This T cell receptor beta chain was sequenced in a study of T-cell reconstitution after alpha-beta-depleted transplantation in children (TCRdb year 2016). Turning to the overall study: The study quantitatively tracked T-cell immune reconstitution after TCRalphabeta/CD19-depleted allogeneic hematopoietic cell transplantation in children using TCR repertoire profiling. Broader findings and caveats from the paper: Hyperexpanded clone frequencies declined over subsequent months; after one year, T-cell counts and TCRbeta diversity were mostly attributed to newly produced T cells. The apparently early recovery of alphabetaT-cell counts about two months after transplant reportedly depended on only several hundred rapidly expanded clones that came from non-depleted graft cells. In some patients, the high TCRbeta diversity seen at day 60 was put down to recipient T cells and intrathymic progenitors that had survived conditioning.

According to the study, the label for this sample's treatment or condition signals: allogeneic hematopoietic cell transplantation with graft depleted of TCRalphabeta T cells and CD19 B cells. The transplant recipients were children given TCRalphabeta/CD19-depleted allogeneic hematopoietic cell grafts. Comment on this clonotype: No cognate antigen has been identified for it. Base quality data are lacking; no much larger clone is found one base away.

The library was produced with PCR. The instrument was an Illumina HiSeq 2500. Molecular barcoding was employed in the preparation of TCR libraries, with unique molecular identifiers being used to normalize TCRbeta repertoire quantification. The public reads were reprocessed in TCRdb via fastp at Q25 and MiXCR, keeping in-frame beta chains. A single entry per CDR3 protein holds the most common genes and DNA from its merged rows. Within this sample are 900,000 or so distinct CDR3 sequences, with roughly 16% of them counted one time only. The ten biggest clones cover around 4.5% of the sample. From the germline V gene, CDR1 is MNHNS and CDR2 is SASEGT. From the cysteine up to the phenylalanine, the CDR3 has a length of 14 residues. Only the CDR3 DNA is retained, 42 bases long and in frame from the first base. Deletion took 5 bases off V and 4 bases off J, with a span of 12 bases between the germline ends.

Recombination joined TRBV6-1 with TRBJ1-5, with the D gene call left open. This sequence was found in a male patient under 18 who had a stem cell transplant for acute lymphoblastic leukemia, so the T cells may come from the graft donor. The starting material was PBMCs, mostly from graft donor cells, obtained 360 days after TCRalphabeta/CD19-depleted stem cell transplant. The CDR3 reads CASSRGRNNQPQHF. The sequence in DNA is TGTGCCAGCAGTCGTGGCCGTAATAATCAGCCCCAGCATTTT.